Listed below are T cell receptor beta chains from one sample, sequenced in a study of identical twins. TCRdb reanalysed the 5' RACE reads using MiXCR and keeps one entry per CDR3 protein. Here the sample spans some 760,000 distinct CDR3 sequences, 15% to 20% being singletons. This sample was also put to use in a study of T cells expressing NK-cell markers.

The specimen sequenced was PBMCs. The receptors originated from a woman in her late teens or twenties in good health. The conserved cysteine and the conserved F or W are not part of the CDR3 here. The order of the fields is V gene, J gene, CDR3 protein.

v_call: TRBV9
j_call: TRBJ2-7
cdr3_aa: ATPKSRRYEQY

v_call: TRBV20-1
j_call: TRBJ2-1
cdr3_aa: SAHERGPYNEQF

v_call: TRBV27
j_call: TRBJ2-7
cdr3_aa: ASSFWDSASSEQY

v_call: TRBV12-3/TRBV12-4
j_call: TRBJ1-2
cdr3_aa: AISLIRGYGYT

v_call: TRBV11-3
j_call: TRBJ2-5
cdr3_aa: ASSVSRGGETQY

v_call: TRBV10-3
j_call: TRBJ2-7
cdr3_aa: AISGLNEQY

v_call: TRBV11-2
j_call: TRBJ2-7
cdr3_aa: ASRRLRGPPYEQY

v_call: TRBV7-9
j_call: TRBJ2-2
cdr3_aa: ASATTPIVTGELF

v_call: TRBV29-1
j_call: TRBJ1-1
cdr3_aa: SVMTGGTEAF

v_call: TRBV20-1
j_call: TRBJ2-2
cdr3_aa: SAKSLTGELF

v_call: TRBV3-1
j_call: TRBJ2-5
cdr3_aa: ASSRGEQTQY

v_call: TRBV12-3/TRBV12-4
j_call: TRBJ2-1
cdr3_aa: ASRINNNEQF

v_call: TRBV9
j_call: TRBJ2-2
cdr3_aa: ASSVDVATNTGELF

v_call: TRBV12-3/TRBV12-4
j_call: TRBJ2-7
cdr3_aa: ASSFAYEQY

v_call: TRBV6-1
j_call: TRBJ2-7
cdr3_aa: ASTRDRGSYEQY

v_call: TRBV7-9
j_call: TRBJ2-7
cdr3_aa: ACLAGEGNEQY

v_call: TRBV7-9
j_call: TRBJ2-2
cdr3_aa: ASSLAGSGVTGELF

v_call: TRBV9
j_call: TRBJ2-1
cdr3_aa: ASSVASGKQF

v_call: TRBV5-1
j_call: TRBJ2-2
cdr3_aa: ASYEQGTTAGELF

v_call: TRBV7-8
j_call: TRBJ2-2
cdr3_aa: ASRGRAANTGELF

v_call: TRBV3-1
j_call: TRBJ2-1
cdr3_aa: ASCQDYWTSAVNEQF

v_call: TRBV7-9
j_call: TRBJ1-1
cdr3_aa: ASSLVGRGRQNTEAF